A selection of T cell receptor beta chains follows, all from one sample in a study of radiotherapy plus CTLA-4 blockade in lung cancer. Assay used: immunoSEQ multiplex PCR; TCRdb lists only in-frame clones, some missing. The data hold some 73,000 clones, with approximately 73% observed a single time. The sequenced sample was peripheral blood, obtained from a patient treated with radiotherapy plus ipilimumab. The source is a human donor with non-small cell lung cancer whose response to radiotherapy plus ipilimumab could not be evaluated. Both conserved end residues are part of each CDR3. Fields, in order: CDR3 length, clone size, J gene, D gene, V gene, CDR3 DNA, CDR3 protein. The D gene is left open where the match is weak. Clone size is shown for a subset of rows, as once, few, many or a class of expanded clone.

13,NA,TRBJ2-7,NA,TRBV9,TGTGCCAGCGCTGTCGGTGTCTCCTACGAGCAGTACTTC,CASAVGVSYEQYF
12,NA,TRBJ1-1,TRBD1,TRBV2,TGTGCCAGCAGTTTCGACAGGGTCGAAGCTTTCTTT,CASSFDRVEAFF
14,few,TRBJ2-7,TRBD2,TRBV19,TGTGCCAGTAGTGGTGGGACTTACGGGAGGTGGCAGTACTTC,CASSGGTYGRWQYF
14,NA,TRBJ2-1,TRBD1,TRBV27,TGTGCCAGCACGGCCCAGGGGGCCTACAATGAGCAGTTCTTC,CASTAQGAYNEQFF
15,NA,TRBJ2-1,TRBD2,TRBV9,TGTGCCAGCAGCGTATCCGCGGGAGATAGGAATGAGCAGTTCTTC,CASSVSAGDRNEQFF
13,NA,TRBJ2-2,NA,TRBV6-5,TGTGCCAGCAGCGAATCTAGATCCGGGGAGCTGTTTTTT,CASSESRSGELFF
14,NA,TRBJ1-1,NA,TRBV27,TGTGCCAGCAGTTTAGGTGGGGCTAACACTGAAGCTTTCTTT,CASSLGGANTEAFF
17,once,TRBJ1-1,TRBD1,TRBV7-2,TGTGCCAGCAGCCAACGGGACAGGGGATCGGCTGGCACTGAAGCTTTCTTT,CASSQRDRGSAGTEAFF
17,NA,TRBJ2-1,NA,TRBV10-3,TGTGCCATCACCCTAAGGGGGACCGCCGTTTCCTACAATGAGCAGTTCTTC,CAITLRGTAVSYNEQFF
16,NA,TRBJ2-1,TRBD2,TRBV7-9,TGTGCCAGCAGCTTAACGGCAGGGAGGGCCTACAATGAGCAGTTCTTC,CASSLTAGRAYNEQFF
16,NA,TRBJ1-1,NA,TRBV5-5,TGTGCCAGCAGCCCTCAGGGTAACCGGGACACCCGACGAGCTTTCTTT,CASSPQGNRDTRRAFF
17,NA,TRBJ2-1,TRBD2,TRBV9,TGTGCCAGCAGCGTAGCTCTTCGGGGGGACTCACACAATGAGCAGTTCTTC,CASSVALRGDSHNEQFF
17,NA,TRBJ2-2,TRBD2,TRBV4-2,TGTGCCAGCAGCCAGCTACTAGCGGGAGGGCCGGTCGGGGAGCTGTTTTTT,CASSQLLAGGPVGELFF
16,NA,TRBJ2-3,TRBD2,TRBV28,TGTGCCAGCAGTGGACTAGCGGGGGGGTACACAGATACGCAGTATTTT,CASSGLAGGYTDTQYF
14,few,TRBJ2-2,NA,TRBV5-1,TGCGCCAGCATGGGGGACACTCTCACCGGGGAGCTGTTTTTT,CASMGDTLTGELFF
14,NA,TRBJ1-2,NA,TRBV4-1,TGCGCCAGCAGCCAAGATCCGGGGTACGGTGGCTACACCTTC,CASSQDPGYGGYTF
13,NA,TRBJ2-7,NA,TRBV6-6,TGTGCCAGCCGCCCCGGCGGAGCCTACGAGCAGTACTTC,CASRPGGAYEQYF
15,NA,TRBJ2-3,NA,TRBV7-6,TGTGCCAGCAGCTTATATAGTAGCGCAACAGATACGCAGTATTTT,CASSLYSSATDTQYF
17,few,TRBJ1-1,TRBD1,TRBV19,TGTGCCAGTAGTACCGTTTTCAGGGGGCGAGGGGACACTGAAGCTTTCTTT,CASSTVFRGRGDTEAFF
14,once,TRBJ2-7,TRBD1,TRBV5-6,TGTGCCAGCAGCTTCGGGACAGGGGGCTACGAGCAGTACTTC,CASSFGTGGYEQYF
14,NA,TRBJ2-1,NA,TRBV2,TGTGCCAGCAGTGAAGTGGGGACTGGAAGGGAGCAGTTCTTC,CASSEVGTGREQFF
17,NA,TRBJ1-2,TRBD1,TRBV15,TGTGCCACCAGCAGAGCCGGGACAGGGGGCCGATCTTATGGCTACACCTTC,CATSRAGTGGRSYGYTF
14,few,TRBJ2-5,NA,TRBV5-4,TGTGCCAGCAGCTTGGCCGTGGGGGGAGAGACCCAGTACTTC,CASSLAVGGETQYF
14,NA,TRBJ2-1,TRBD1,TRBV11-1,TGTGCCAGCAGCTCGACAGGGAACTACAATGAACAGTTCTTC,CASSSTGNYNEQFF
16,NA,TRBJ1-1,NA,TRBV18,TGTGCCAGCTCACCCATCTCGATCCCCGGAGGCACTGAAGCTTTCTTT,CASSPISIPGGTEAFF
12,NA,TRBJ1-6,NA,TRBV6-6,TGTGCCGCGCGTGGAGGGAATTCACCCCTCCACTTT,CAARGGNSPLHF
14,NA,TRBJ1-1,NA,TRBV27,TGTGCCAGCAGCCGTTGGGGGGGGAACACTGAAGCTTTCTTT,CASSRWGGNTEAFF
18,NA,TRBJ2-3,TRBD2,TRBV5-8,TGTGCCAGCAGCCAGATCGGACTAGCGGGAGGACTTACAGATACGCAGTATTTT,CASSQIGLAGGLTDTQYF
14,few,TRBJ1-2,NA,TRBV5-5,TGTGCCAGCAGCTTGGTCGCAGCTAACTATGGCTACACCTTC,CASSLVAANYGYTF
16,once,TRBJ1-6,NA,TRBV30,TGTGCCTGGAGTGGACTGATCCGTTCCTATAATTCACCCCTCCACTTT,CAWSGLIRSYNSPLHF
18,NA,TRBJ2-1,TRBD2,TRBV5-1,TGCGCCAGCAGCTCATTATCCGGGACTAGCGGGAGCCACAATGAGCAGTTCTTC,CASSSLSGTSGSHNEQFF
14,few,TRBJ2-3,TRBD2,TRBV6-1,TGTGCCAGCAGGATAGCGGGGAGTACAGATACGCAGTATTTT,CASRIAGSTDTQYF
15,NA,TRBJ1-4,NA,TRBV6-5,TGTGCCAGCAGTTACCTCGGACAGTTCAATGAAAAACTGTTTTTT,CASSYLGQFNEKLFF
14,NA,TRBJ2-7,TRBD2,TRBV28,TGTGCCAGCAGTTCGGGCGGGAGTAGGATAAGGCAGTACTTC,CASSSGGSRIRQYF
13,medium-sized,TRBJ1-1,TRBD1,TRBV29-1,TGCAGCGCCTCCGGGACAGTCGACACTGAAGCTTTCTTT,CSASGTVDTEAFF
13,NA,TRBJ2-7,NA,TRBV27,TGTGCCAGCAGTTCTCAGCGCCGCTACGAGCAGTACTTC,CASSSQRRYEQYF
13,NA,TRBJ2-1,NA,TRBV7-9,TGTGCCAGCAGCTTAGGAGGGTTTGATGAGCAGTTCTTC,CASSLGGFDEQFF
12,NA,TRBJ1-2,NA,TRBV11-1,TGTGCCAGCAGCTTCAGGGAAAGTGGCTACACCTTC,CASSFRESGYTF
13,NA,TRBJ2-7,NA,TRBV29-1,TGCAGCGTTGAGAGGTCCTTCCCCTACGAGCAGTACTTC,CSVERSFPYEQYF
14,NA,TRBJ2-7,NA,TRBV9,TGTGCCAGCAGCGTAGCTTCAGGGAACTACGAGCAGTACTTC,CASSVASGNYEQYF
15,few,TRBJ2-7,TRBD1,TRBV5-8,TGTGCCAGCAGCTTGGCCGGGACAGCGACCTACGAGCAGTACTTC,CASSLAGTATYEQYF
14,few,TRBJ2-1,NA,TRBV5-1,TGCGCCAGCACGCGGGGCTACCTTGGGGCTGAGCAGTTCTTC,CASTRGYLGAEQFF
15,many,TRBJ1-3,NA,TRBV6-5,TGTGCCAGCAGCCCCGGGTTCGCCGGAGGAAACACCATATATTTT,CASSPGFAGGNTIYF
12,NA,TRBJ1-2,TRBD1,TRBV9,TGTGCCAGCAGCGGACAGGGAAGTGGCTACACCTTC,CASSGQGSGYTF
17,once,TRBJ2-2,TRBD1,TRBV4-2,TGTGCCAGCAGCCAAGATTTCCCGGACAGGGACACCGGGGAGCTGTTTTTT,CASSQDFPDRDTGELFF
14,NA,TRBJ2-7,NA,TRBV29-1,TGCAGCGTTGAAGATGGCGGGCGGGCCTACGAGCAGTACTTC,CSVEDGGRAYEQYF
14,NA,TRBJ2-3,NA,TRBV7-2,TGTGCCAGCAGCTTAGGACTAGTGGCAGATACGCAGTATTTT,CASSLGLVADTQYF
13,NA,TRBJ2-1,NA,TRBV10-3,TGTGCCATCAGTGAGTCGACTGGGGGAGGGCAGTTCTTC,CAISESTGGGQFF
12,once,TRBJ2-7,NA,TRBV2,TGTGCCAGCACCCGGGGATCGTACGAGCAGTACTTC,CASTRGSYEQYF
14,NA,TRBJ2-3,TRBD2,TRBV9,TGTGCCAGCAGCGGATATGTGGGGGGGAATACGCAGTATTTT,CASSGYVGGNTQYF
13,NA,TRBJ1-2,TRBD1,TRBV29-1,TGCAGCGTCGGACAGGGGACTAACTATGGCTACACCTTC,CSVGQGTNYGYTF
16,NA,TRBJ1-1,TRBD1,TRBV9,TGTGCCAGCAGCTTCGGGACAGGGCGGGGGAGCACTGAAGCTTTCTTT,CASSFGTGRGSTEAFF
15,NA,TRBJ1-2,TRBD1,TRBV4-1,TGCGCCAGCAGCTCAGCGGACAGGGGTGGGTATGGCTACACCTTC,CASSSADRGGYGYTF
14,NA,TRBJ2-7,NA,TRBV28,TGTGCCAGCAGTTTAACGGGACACTCCTACGAGCAGTACTTC,CASSLTGHSYEQYF